These 3 T cell receptor beta chains originate from one sample sequenced in a study of T-cell memory formation after mild COVID-19. Via MiXCR, TCRdb re-called the 5' RACE reads, giving one row per CDR3 protein. Of around 450,000 distinct CDR3 sequences in the sample, 20% were seen once. The specimen was PBMCs or a T cell subset sorted from them (not recorded which). The source of these receptors is an adult woman who had mild COVID-19 (a few samples of this study predate the infection). Cell type and time point are not known.

This clonotype was seen repeatedly, ten times or more. The gene calls are TRBV7-9 and TRBJ2-5, with D possibly TRBD2 on 6 matching bases. The CDR3 is made up of 11 amino acids. V was cut by 8 bases and J by 5 bases, with 9 bases left in between. Germline V gives CDR1 SEHNR, CDR2 FQNEAQ (reference sequence). CDR3 sequence reads: CASSRGETQYF. CDR3 nucleotide sequence: TGTGCCAGCTCGCGGGGCGAGACCCAGTACTTC.

The chain uses TRBV24-1 and TRBJ1-5; D is perhaps TRBD1 (6 bases). From germline, CDR1 is KGHDR and CDR2 SFDVKD. V lost 6 bases, J lost 4 bases, and 9 bases lay in between. The CDR3 extends over 13 amino acids. The CDR3, as DNA: TGTGCCACCAGTCCGACAGGTAATCAGCCCCAGCATTTT. Translating gives CATSPTGNQPQHF.

The sample holds a few counts of this clonotype. V usage is TRBV7-9 and J usage is TRBJ2-5; 7 nucleotides align to TRBD1. The CDR3 runs 15 residues. V lost 0 bases, J lost 2 bases, and 3 bases stayed unmatched. Germline CDR1 SEHNR, CDR2 FQNEAQ (reference sequence). The CDR3 loop is CASSLARGQQETQYF. The CDR3 DNA reads TGTGCCAGCAGCTTAGCCCGGGGACAGCAAGAGACCCAGTACTTC. The full variable domain, with the rest looked up from reference TRBV7-9 and TRBJ2-5, is DTGVSQNPRHKITKRGQNVTFRCDPISEHNRLYWYRQTLGQGPEFLTYFQNEAQLEKSRLLSDRFSAERPKGSFSTLEIQRTEQGDSAMYLCASSLARGQQETQYFGPGTRLLVL.